The text below deals with one TCR beta chain. Its specificity is not known. Germline CDR1 ENHRY, CDR2 SYGVKD. CDR3 length: 14 residues. The V gene end was trimmed by 6 bases and the J gene end by 7 bases; junction bases not matched to a gene: 7. This sample stems from a study of cytotoxic CD8 clonotypes in ibrutinib-treated CLL. Study-wide results and limits: Once treatment began, public clonotypes, which were uncommon, contracted or stayed stable.

The assay was immunoSEQ multiplex PCR, and TCRdb's table has in-frame clones only and misses some. The data contain approximately 120,000 clones, around four fifths of them singletons. The clonotype originates from a human donor with chronic lymphocytic leukemia. The sample here was PBMCs, taken after 24 months of ibrutinib treatment. The gene calls are TRBV10-3 and TRBJ1-4; 8 bases align to TRBD1. In DNA, the CDR3 is TGTGCCATCAGACCTGGACAGGGCTCTGAAAAACTGTTTTTT. This codes for CAIRPGQGSEKLFF.